Below are 29 T cell receptor beta chains sequenced from a single sample in a study of blood T cell repertoires in COVID-19. Sequencing was performed with immunoSEQ multiplex PCR; in TCRdb, only in-frame clones are kept and a portion is missing. The sample includes roughly 97,000 clones, approximately 80% of them seen just once. Sample: peripheral blood. All receptors derive from a man aged 70-80 years with acute or convalescent COVID-19.

The rearrangement uses TRBV7-6 and TRBJ2-7; no clear D gene. Germline CDR1 is SGHVS and CDR2 is FNYEAQ. Trimming cost V 0 bases and J 3 bases, with 12 bases left between them. There are 15 residues in the CDR3. CDR3 protein: CASSLAPGFIYEQYF. The DNA of the CDR3 is TGTGCCAGCAGCTTAGCCCCAGGTTTTATCTACGAGCAGTACTTC.

The chain has TRBV9 and TRBJ2-2; D unclear. The CDR3 has 15 residues. Germline CDR1 SGDLS, CDR2 YYNGEE. V gave up 0 bases and J gave up 4 bases, with 10 bases separating them. The CDR3 DNA follows: TGTGCCAGCAGCGTAGAAAGACTTCCCACCGGGGAGCTGTTTTTT. Protein sequence: CASSVERLPTGELFF.

J is TRBJ2-1 and V is TRBV6-2 or TRBV6-3; 16 nucleotides agree with TRBD2. J was trimmed by 10 bases and V by 2 bases; bases with no gene match: 11. The germline V gene has CDR1 MNHEY and CDR2 SVGEGT. The CDR3 length is 18 residues. CDR3 nucleotide sequence: TGTGCCAGCAGTTACGGAAGGTTGACGGGACTAGCGGGAGGGGAGCAGTTCTTC. It encodes CASSYGRLTGLAGGEQFF.

The chain uses TRBV7-9 and TRBJ1-1, with D possibly matching TRBD1 (6 bases). The CDR3 is 14 residues long. CDR1 is SEHNR and CDR2 is FQNEAQ in the germline V gene (reference sequence). Deletions cut 6 bases from V and 10 bases from J, with 21 bases between. In DNA, the CDR3 is TGTGCCAGCAGTTCCGAACGACAGGCCGGAGGAGCTTTCTTT. This sequence encodes CASSSERQAGGAFF.

The rearrangement joins TRBV7-9 to TRBJ2-3, with 13 bases that match TRBD2. The germline gives CDR1 SEHNR, CDR2 FQNEAQ (reference sequence). The ends lost 5 bases at V and 2 bases at J; junction bases unmatched: 7. This CDR3 contains 17 residues. CDR3 sequence reads: CASSLRLAGGLTDTQYF. DNA for the CDR3: TGTGCCAGCAGCCTACGACTAGCGGGGGGCCTCACAGATACGCAGTATTTT.

V is TRBV6-5 and J is TRBJ2-1, with TRBD2 identical over 12 bases. The CDR3 extends over 16 amino acids. The V gene end was trimmed by 4 bases and the J gene end by 8 bases; junction bases not matched to a gene: 9. Germline V CDR1 and CDR2: MNHEY, SVGAGI. The CDR3 DNA reads as TGTGCCAGCAGTTTCTCGAGGACTAGCGGGGTCCATGAGCAGTTCTTC. This encodes CASSFSRTSGVHEQFF.

This clone showed up just once. The chain joins TRBV20-1 to TRBJ1-1; a weak D match, TRBD1 (6 bases). CDR3 length equals 11 residues. Germline loops: CDR1 DFQATT, CDR2 SNEGSKA (reference sequence). CDR3 protein: CRGGRDTEAFF. The CDR3 DNA sequence: TGCAGGGGGGGGCGGGACACTGAAGCTTTCTTT.

This chain joins TRBV27 and TRBJ1-3, with TRBD1 as a possible D gene (5 bases). With 6 bases removed from V and 0 bases from J, the gap between germline ends came to 15 bases. This CDR3 has 16 amino acids. The V gene's germline CDR1 is MNHEY and CDR2 SMNVEV (reference sequence). The CDR3 is CASSPRTPYSGNTIYF. The DNA of the CDR3 is TGTGCCAGCAGCCCTAGGACACCCTACTCTGGAAACACCATATATTTT.

This chain connects TRBV7-9 to TRBJ1-1, with TRBD1 matching 9 bases. The CDR3 is 15 amino acids. Germline lookup yields CDR1 SEHNR and CDR2 FQNEAQ (reference sequence). Unmatched junction bases numbered 1, after V lost 2 bases and J lost 0 bases. The CDR3 is CASSLRTGVNTEAFF. DNA for the CDR3: TGTGCCAGCAGCTTAAGGACAGGGGTGAACACTGAAGCTTTCTTT.

The gene calls are TRBV5-6 and TRBJ2-5, with D unresolved. The CDR3 has 12 residues. Germline lookup yields CDR1 SGHDT and CDR2 YYEEEE. V lost 4 bases and J lost 3, with 7 bases in between. The CDR3 sequence: CASSDEKETQYF. CDR3 bases: TGTGCCAGCAGCGATGAGAAAGAGACCCAGTACTTC.

The J gene is TRBJ1-1, the V gene TRBV27; TRBD1 aligns across 7 bases. The CDR3 loop spans 15 amino acids. V lost 6 bases, J lost 2 bases, and 9 bases stayed unmatched. The germline CDR1 and CDR2 sequences are MNHEY and SMNVEV (reference sequence). CDR3 sequence: CASRSERGPNTEAFF. The CDR3 DNA reads TGTGCCAGCAGATCTGAGAGGGGGCCAAACACTGAAGCTTTCTTT.

This sequence joins TRBV27 and TRBJ1-5, with D possibly TRBD1 on 6 matching bases. Germline CDR1 is MNHEY and CDR2 is SMNVEV (reference sequence). There are 14 residues in the CDR3. V lost 0 bases to trimming and J lost 6 bases, with 9 bases between them. CDR3 sequence (DNA): TGTGCCAGCAGTTTATCGGGACATCGTCAGCCCCAGCATTTT. This sequence encodes CASSLSGHRQPQHF.

The chain uses TRBV4-1 and TRBJ2-2, with 7 bases identical to TRBD1. J gave up 0 bases and V 3 bases, and 16 bases lay outside the gene matches. Germline CDR1 reads MGHRA; CDR2 reads YSYEKL. This CDR3 region has 20 residues. The CDR3 DNA reads TGCGCCAGCAGCCACTCTACCCTCGGGGTGACAGGGCCGAACACCGGGGAGCTGTTTTTT. Translation: CASSHSTLGVTGPNTGELFF.

The J gene is TRBJ2-1, the V gene TRBV6-1; 7 positions match TRBD2. Germline loops: CDR1 MNHNS, CDR2 SASEGT. The CDR3 consists of 14 residues. The junction had 10 bases not matched to a gene; V was cut back by 8 bases and J by 6 bases. CDR3 in amino acids: CASGTTGLPNEQFF. The CDR3 nucleotides are TGTGCCAGCGGGACCACGGGACTACCCAATGAGCAGTTCTTC.

The chain links TRBV5-5 to TRBJ2-1; TRBD2 is a possible D gene (6 bases). Germline CDR1 and CDR2: SGHKS and YYEKEE (reference sequence). This CDR3 region has 13 residues. V was trimmed by 5 bases and J by 9 bases, leaving 15 bases between them. The CDR3 coding sequence is TGTGCCAGCAGATTAGCGGCCTCGGGTGAGCAGTTCTTC. The encoded protein is CASRLAASGEQFF.

The chain links TRBV7-8 to TRBJ1-5; D is unresolved. This CDR3 is 17 amino acids long. V lost 0 bases and J lost 5, with 17 bases in between. Germline V CDR1 and CDR2: SGHVS, FQNEAQ. The CDR3 DNA reads as TGTGCCAGCAGCTTAGCGGCCATTAGGCGGTCGGATCAGCCCCAGCATTTT. This encodes CASSLAAIRRSDQPQHF.

Only a few counts were recorded for this clone. The V gene is TRBV7-2, the J gene TRBJ1-4, with D possibly TRBD1 on 6 matching bases. V lost 1 base to trimming and J lost 8 bases, with 11 bases between them. This CDR3 is 14 amino acids long. The germline CDR1 and CDR2 sequences are SGHTA and FQGNSA. The CDR3 bases are TGTGCCAGCAGCTTAGGCACAGGGACCGAAAAACTGTTTTTT. Residues: CASSLGTGTEKLFF.

The V gene is TRBV2, the J gene TRBJ1-5, with D perhaps matching TRBD1 (5 bases). This CDR3 is 14 amino acids long. Germline CDR1 is SNHLY and CDR2 is FYNNEI. V shed 5 bases and J shed 3 bases, with 11 bases lying between them. In DNA form, the CDR3 reads TGTGCCAGCAGTCTAGACAGTGCCAATCAGCCCCAGCATTTT. It yields the protein CASSLDSANQPQHF.

This clone was observed a few times. The chain combines TRBV28 with TRBJ1-1; D is uncertain. In germline, CDR1 is MDHEN, CDR2 SYDVKM. The CDR3 length is 13 residues. The germline V and J ends were trimmed by 7 bases and 10 bases, with 19 bases remaining between them. CDR3 sequence reads: CASTLRGTHGAFF. DNA of the CDR3: TGTGCCAGCACCCTCCGGGGTACACATGGAGCTTTCTTT.

The chain links TRBV6-6 to TRBJ2-1; 7 bases line up with TRBD1. The CDR3 is made up of 14 amino acids. Germline V lookup: CDR1 MNHNY, CDR2 SVGAGI (reference sequence). J gave up 7 bases and V 6 bases, and 9 bases lay outside the gene matches. In DNA, the CDR3 is TGTGCCAGCAGCGGGACAGAGGTAGGGAATGAGCAGTTCTTC. It specifies CASSGTEVGNEQFF.

The J gene is TRBJ1-1, the V gene TRBV13; D might be TRBD1 (5 bases). The CDR3 has 14 residues. Germline loops: CDR1 PRHDT, CDR2 FYEKMQ (reference sequence). V lost 1 base, J lost 4 bases, and 10 bases lay in between. The CDR3, as DNA: TGTGCCAGCAGCTTAGCAGGGTTCGGCACTGAAGCTTTCTTT. It is translated as CASSLAGFGTEAFF.

This chain uses TRBV28 with TRBJ2-7; 8 positions agree with TRBD2. Looked up from germline, CDR1 is MDHEN and CDR2 is SYDVKM. The CDR3 totals 21 residues. The V segment lost 4 bases and the J segment 4 bases; nucleotides outside the gene matches: 27. The CDR3 DNA sequence: TGTGCCAGCAGTTATCCCTATGCCGGGGGGGCAGGAGGGGCTCCGCGTTACGAGCAGTACTTC. It translates to CASSYPYAGGAGGAPRYEQYF.

This rearrangement joins TRBV7-3 to TRBJ1-2; 11 bases match TRBD1. V lost 2 bases to trimming and J lost 7 bases; unmatched junction nucleotides: 3. The germline V gene has CDR1 SGHTA and CDR2 FQGTGA. This CDR3 has 14 residues. DNA of the CDR3: TGTGCCAGCAGCTTATCGGACAGGGGGCTTGGCTACACCTTC. Translation: CASSLSDRGLGYTF. The variable domain in full, with the rest retrieved from reference TRBV7-3 and TRBJ1-2, is GAGVSQTPSNKVTEKGKYVELRCDPISGHTALYWYRQSLGQGPEFLIYFQGTGAADDSGLPNDRFFAVRPEGSVSTLKIQRTERGDSAVYLCASSLSDRGLGYTFGSGTRLTVV.

The rearrangement links TRBV7-9 to TRBJ2-1; perhaps TRBD2 as D (5 bases). This CDR3 comprises 14 residues. Trimming removed 1 base from V and 3 bases from J, with 7 bases in between. Germline V gene sequence: CDR1 SEHNR, CDR2 FQNEAQ (reference sequence). The CDR3 coding sequence is TGTGCCAGCAGCTTAGGAGGGAACTACAATGAGCAGTTCTTC. It specifies CASSLGGNYNEQFF.

This clone was seen only once. V usage is TRBV18 and J usage is TRBJ2-1; D possibly corresponds to TRBD2 (7 bases). Germline V gene lookup returns CDR1 KGHSH and CDR2 LQKENI. V was trimmed by 6 bases and J by 7 bases, leaving 19 bases between them. This CDR3 is built from 15 residues. The CDR3 here is CASSPGGGRGNEQFF. CDR3 DNA sequence: TGTGCCAGCTCGCCTGGGGGGGGGCGCGGAAATGAGCAGTTCTTC.

The chain couples TRBV6-5 to TRBJ2-1; TRBD2 matches 7 bases. Germline trimming cut 10 bases from V and 5 bases from J; bases unmatched to any gene: 14. This CDR3 is 15 amino acids long. From germline, CDR1 is MNHEY and CDR2 SVGAGI. CDR3 protein: CATLGRTRGNNEQFF. The CDR3 DNA sequence: TGTGCCACCCTGGGTCGGACTAGGGGTAACAATGAGCAGTTCTTC.

CDR3 DNA: TGTGCCAGCAGGTCGGGACAGGAAAAGGGAAAACTGTTTTTT. As protein: CASRSGQEKGKLFF. V usage is TRBV28 and J usage is TRBJ1-4; TRBD1 aligns across 8 bases. After removal of 6 bases from V and 10 bases from J, the junction contained 10 bases not matched to a gene. The CDR3 runs 14 residues. Germline CDR1 MDHEN, CDR2 SYDVKM.

In this sample, this clone turned up once. CDR3 nucleotides: TGTGCCAGCAGCCAAGGCGAGTTACTAGCGGGAGTAGGGAATGAGCAGTTCTTC. Its protein is CASSQGELLAGVGNEQFF. The chain is built from TRBV3-1 (or the pseudogene TRBV3-2) and TRBJ2-1; 11 bases line up with TRBD2. Germline V CDR1 and CDR2: LGHDT, YNNKEL (reference sequence). This CDR3 spans 18 amino acids. Losses at the gene ends were 1 base for V and 7 bases for J; bases not matched to a gene: 12.

CDR3 loop: CASSLLATNEKLFF. In DNA form, the CDR3 reads TGCGCCAGCAGCTTGCTCGCAACTAATGAAAAACTGTTTTTT. This sequence joins TRBV5-1 and TRBJ1-4; D ambiguous. Trimming left V 1 base short and J 0 bases short, with 4 bases between. This CDR3 spans 14 amino acids. Germline V gene lookup returns CDR1 SGHRS and CDR2 YFSETQ. The whole variable domain, remainder taken from reference TRBV5-1 and TRBJ1-4, is KAGVTQTPRYLIKTRGQQVTLSCSPISGHRSVSWYQQTPGQGLQFLFEYFSETQRNKGNFPGRFSGRQFSNSRSEMNVSTLELGDSALYLCASSLLATNEKLFFGSGTQLSVL.